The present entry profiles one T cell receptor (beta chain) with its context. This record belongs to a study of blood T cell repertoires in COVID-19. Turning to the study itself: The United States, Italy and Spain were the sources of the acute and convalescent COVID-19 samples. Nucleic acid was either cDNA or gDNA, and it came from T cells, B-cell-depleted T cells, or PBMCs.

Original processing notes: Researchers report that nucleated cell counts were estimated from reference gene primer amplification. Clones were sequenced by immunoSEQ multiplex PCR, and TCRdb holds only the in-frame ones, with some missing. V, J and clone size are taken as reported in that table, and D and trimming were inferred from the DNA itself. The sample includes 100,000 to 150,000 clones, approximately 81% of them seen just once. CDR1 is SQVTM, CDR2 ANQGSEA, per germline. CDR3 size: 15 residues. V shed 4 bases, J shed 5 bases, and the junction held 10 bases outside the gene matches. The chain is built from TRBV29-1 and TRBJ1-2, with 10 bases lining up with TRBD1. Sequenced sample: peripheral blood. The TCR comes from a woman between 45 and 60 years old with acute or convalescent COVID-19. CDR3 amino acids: CSVVYQGQGSYGYTF. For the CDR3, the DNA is TGCAGCGTTGTATACCAGGGACAGGGGTCTTATGGCTACACCTTC.